This record concerns one T cell receptor beta chain sequence. The data stem from a study of CD8+ T cells in alopecia areata. Both CD4+ and CD8+ T cells were separated by sorting PBMCs. Investigators isolated RNA and reverse transcribed it into cDNA to act as the sequencing template. Clones were sequenced by immunoSEQ multiplex PCR, and TCRdb holds only the in-frame ones, with some missing. This sample has fewer than 200,000 clones, with roughly 70% found just once. The V gene end was trimmed by 6 bases and the J gene end by 0 bases; junction bases not matched to a gene: 8. Germline loops: CDR1 SEHNR, CDR2 FQNEAQ (reference sequence). The CDR3 runs to 15 residues.

Source: CD8+ T cells sorted from blood, taken at week 0. This chain joins TRBV7-9 and TRBJ2-7; 7 bases line up with TRBD1. This sequence was found in a human donor with alopecia areata. The CDR3 DNA sequence: TGTGCCAGCAGACCCGGGGCAGGGGGCTCCTACGAGCAGTACTTC. It specifies CASRPGAGGSYEQYF.